This T cell receptor (beta chain) was observed in a study of vaccination and CD4 T cells after COVID-19. Study overall: Convalescent persons amounted to six males plus four females, two of whom were Hispanic. Overlapping spike peptides of SARS-CoV-2, HCoV-NL63, HCoV-OC43 and HCoV-229E stimulated the cells. Whole-study findings and limits: Among reactive clones from convalescent patients, a median around 90% appeared only post-vaccination. The median SARS-CoV-2-reactive clonotype number increased from approximately 21 to 40, without statistical significance.

As for treatment: roughly nine-day PBMC culture with coronavirus spike peptide pools or control peptides (ViraFEST assay). This clonotype was detected only a few times. The antigen is unknown. The Oncomine TCR Beta short-read assay was what sequenced the DNA obtained from cultured CD4+ T cells. TCRdb analysed the PCR reads with MiXCR anew, one entry per CDR3 protein. The table lists about 3,000 distinct CDR3 sequences, 30% to 35% of them singletons. The germline CDR1 and CDR2 sequences are MGHRA and YSYEKL. This CDR3 contains 15 residues. The V end was cut by 3 bases, the J end by 0 bases, with 6 bases between.

This sample comprised CD4+ T cells from blood, cultured in vitro, obtained after SARS-CoV-2 vaccination. The genes are TRBV4-1 and TRBJ2-6; D gene unclear. The TCR comes from a human donor who had recovered from COVID-19. The CDR3 here is CASSQVSSGANVLTF. CDR3 coding DNA: TGCGCCAGCAGCCAGGTCAGCTCTGGGGCCAACGTCCTGACTTTC.